This TCR beta chain is drawn from a study of blood T cell repertoires in COVID-19. For the study at large: Italy, Spain and the United States were the sources of the convalescent and acute COVID-19 samples. T cells, B-cell-depleted T cells, or PBMCs provided the cDNA or gDNA that served as material.

Patients in Seattle were enrolled during active infection, then followed longitudinally. The germline CDR1 and CDR2 sequences are MGHRA and YSYEKL. V shed 0 bases, J shed 3 bases, and the junction held 2 bases outside the gene matches. The CDR3 has 17 amino acids. Assay used: immunoSEQ multiplex PCR; TCRdb lists only in-frame clones, some missing. The table lists more than 150,000 clones, roughly 79% of them singletons, with 9% to 15% in the top ten. The chain recombines TRBV4-1 with TRBJ2-2; 12 bases fit TRBD2. The sequenced sample consisted of peripheral blood. The clonotype comes from a woman of 80 years or more with COVID-19, enrolled during active disease. The CDR3 spells CASSQEGLAGYTGELFF. CDR3 coding DNA: TGCGCCAGCAGCCAAGAAGGACTAGCGGGGTACACCGGGGAGCTGTTTTTT.